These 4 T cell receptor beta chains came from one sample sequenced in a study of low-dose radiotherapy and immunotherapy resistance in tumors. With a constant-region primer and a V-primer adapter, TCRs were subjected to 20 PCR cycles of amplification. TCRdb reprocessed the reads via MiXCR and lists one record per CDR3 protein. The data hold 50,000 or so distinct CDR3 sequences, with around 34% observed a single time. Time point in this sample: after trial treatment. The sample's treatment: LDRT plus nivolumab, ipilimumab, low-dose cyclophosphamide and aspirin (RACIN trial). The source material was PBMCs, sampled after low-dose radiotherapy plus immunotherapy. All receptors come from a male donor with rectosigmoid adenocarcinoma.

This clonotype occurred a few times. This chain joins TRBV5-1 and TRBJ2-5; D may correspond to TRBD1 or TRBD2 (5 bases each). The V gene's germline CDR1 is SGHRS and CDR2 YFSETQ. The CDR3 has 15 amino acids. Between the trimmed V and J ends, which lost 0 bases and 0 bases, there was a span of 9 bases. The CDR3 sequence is CASSLGGPYQETQYF. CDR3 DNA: TGCGCCAGCAGCTTGGGGGGACCGTACCAAGAGACCCAGTACTTC.

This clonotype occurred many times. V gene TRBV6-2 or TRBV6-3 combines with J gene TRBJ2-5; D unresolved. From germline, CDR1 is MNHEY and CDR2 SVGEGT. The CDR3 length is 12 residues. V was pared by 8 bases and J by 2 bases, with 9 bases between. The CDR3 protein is CASAPRQETQYF. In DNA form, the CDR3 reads TGTGCCAGCGCCCCCCGACAAGAGACCCAGTACTTC.

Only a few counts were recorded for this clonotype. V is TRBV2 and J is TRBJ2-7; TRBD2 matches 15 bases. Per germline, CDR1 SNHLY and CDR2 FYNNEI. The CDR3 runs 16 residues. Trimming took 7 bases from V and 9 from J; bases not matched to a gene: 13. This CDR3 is CASKIPRTSGREGQYF. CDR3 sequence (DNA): TGTGCCAGCAAGATCCCGAGGACTAGCGGGAGGGAAGGGCAGTACTTC. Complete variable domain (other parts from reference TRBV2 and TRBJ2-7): EPEVTQTPSHQVTQMGQEVILRCVPISNHLYFYWYRQILGQKVEFLVSFYNNEISEKSEIFDDQFSVERPDGSNFTLKIRSTKLEDSAMYFCASKIPRTSGREGQYFGPGTRLTVT.

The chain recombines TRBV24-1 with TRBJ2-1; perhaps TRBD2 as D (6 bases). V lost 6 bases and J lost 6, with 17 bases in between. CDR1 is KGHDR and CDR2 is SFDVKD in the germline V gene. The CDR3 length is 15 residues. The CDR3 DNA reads TGTGCCACCAGTCCTGGGGCTAGCGATCGCAATGAGCAGTTCTTC. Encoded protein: CATSPGASDRNEQFF.